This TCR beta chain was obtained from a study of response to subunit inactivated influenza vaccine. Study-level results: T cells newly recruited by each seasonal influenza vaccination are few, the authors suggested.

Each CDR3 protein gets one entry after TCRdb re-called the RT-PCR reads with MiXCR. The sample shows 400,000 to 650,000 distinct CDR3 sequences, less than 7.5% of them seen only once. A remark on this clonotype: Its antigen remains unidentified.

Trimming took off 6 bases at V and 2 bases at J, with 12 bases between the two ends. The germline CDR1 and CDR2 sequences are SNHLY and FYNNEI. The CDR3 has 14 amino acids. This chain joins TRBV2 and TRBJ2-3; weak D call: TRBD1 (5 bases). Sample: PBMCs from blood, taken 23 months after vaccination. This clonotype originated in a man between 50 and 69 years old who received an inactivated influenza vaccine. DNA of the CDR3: TGTGCCAGCAGGGAAAGGACAAACACAGATACGCAGTATTTT. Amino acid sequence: CASRERTNTDTQYF.